This T cell receptor beta chain was captured by sequencing in a study of cytomegalovirus exposure and HLA in healthy donors. Study-wide background: A data release that came early held around 85 million unique TCRs from HLA-typed donors. Study outcomes and limitations: The authors later found HLA-associated TCR beta chains more clonally expanded than equally common others. It has been reported that TCR beta sequences accurately predicted the HLA-A and HLA-B alleles of most subjects. The authors later linked a missense DCLRE1C variant to TCR beta V- and J-gene trimming.

The V and J ends lost 8 bases and 12 bases respectively, with 22 bases between them. CDR3 size: 14 residues. The V gene's germline CDR1 is LGHNT and CDR2 FRNRAP. Primers: 60 Vbeta forward and 13 Jbeta reverse. This table comes from immunoSEQ multiplex PCR, and its TCRdb copy is limited to in-frame clones, with some not included. The profile covers over 200,000 clones, with 70% to 90% appearing a single time and around 1.2% taken by the ten largest. About this clone itself: Antigen unknown.

The chain carries TRBV12-5 and TRBJ1-4; possibly TRBD1 for D (5 bases). This receptor was identified in a human donor in good health. The sample taken for sequencing was PBMCs. CDR3 in DNA: TGTGCTAGTTCTACCGGGGGGGTTCTCAGCGAACTGTTTTTT. Its translation is CASSTGGVLSELFF.